The sequence of this T cell receptor (beta chain) was determined in a study of shared clonotypes between healthy human individuals. About the research overall: CD4 naive and CD4 memory each took three plates per donor, while CD8 naive took two and CD8 memory one.

Worth noting for this clone: Antigen unknown.

CDR1 is SGDLS, CDR2 YYNGEE, per germline. Trimming stripped 6 bases from V and 5 bases from J, with 15 bases between. CDR3 length: 14 residues. Assay: immunoSEQ multiplex PCR; the TCRdb copy retains only in-frame clones and omits some. In the table there are 2 million to 2.5 million clones, 93% of which are singletons. Study-wide results and limits: A few donors shared 5% to 5.5% of their naive CD4 clonotypes. What rarefaction showed was incomplete sorted-subset sequencing despite large depth.

Negatively enriched CD4+ T cells were divided by CD45RA into naive and memory. Specimen: naive CD4+ T cells from PBMCs. The subset here: CD45RA+ positively selected. This sequence was found in a man aged 18 to 30 in good health. Some clones in this sample may be carry-over from other donors' samples. The chain is built from TRBV9 and TRBJ2-1; the D gene is possibly TRBD1 (6 bases). The CDR3 here is CASTTIGTNNEQFF. Written as DNA, the CDR3 is TGTGCCAGCACCACCATCGGGACAAACAATGAGCAGTTCTTC.